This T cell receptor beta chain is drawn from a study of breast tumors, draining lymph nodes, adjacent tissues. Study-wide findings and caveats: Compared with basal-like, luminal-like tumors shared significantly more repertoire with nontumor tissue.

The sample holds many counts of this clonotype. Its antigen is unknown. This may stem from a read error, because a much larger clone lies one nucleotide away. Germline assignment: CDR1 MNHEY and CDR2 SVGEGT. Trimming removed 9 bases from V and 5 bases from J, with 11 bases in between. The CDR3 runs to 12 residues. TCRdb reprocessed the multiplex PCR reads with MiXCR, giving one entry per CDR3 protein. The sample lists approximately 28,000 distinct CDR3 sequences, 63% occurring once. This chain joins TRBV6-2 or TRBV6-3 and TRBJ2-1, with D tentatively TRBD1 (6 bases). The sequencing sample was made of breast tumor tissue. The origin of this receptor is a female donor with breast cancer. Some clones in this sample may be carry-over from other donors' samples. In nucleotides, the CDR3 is TGTGCCAGTTCGCACAGGGACAATGAGCAGTTCTTC. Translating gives CASSHRDNEQFF.